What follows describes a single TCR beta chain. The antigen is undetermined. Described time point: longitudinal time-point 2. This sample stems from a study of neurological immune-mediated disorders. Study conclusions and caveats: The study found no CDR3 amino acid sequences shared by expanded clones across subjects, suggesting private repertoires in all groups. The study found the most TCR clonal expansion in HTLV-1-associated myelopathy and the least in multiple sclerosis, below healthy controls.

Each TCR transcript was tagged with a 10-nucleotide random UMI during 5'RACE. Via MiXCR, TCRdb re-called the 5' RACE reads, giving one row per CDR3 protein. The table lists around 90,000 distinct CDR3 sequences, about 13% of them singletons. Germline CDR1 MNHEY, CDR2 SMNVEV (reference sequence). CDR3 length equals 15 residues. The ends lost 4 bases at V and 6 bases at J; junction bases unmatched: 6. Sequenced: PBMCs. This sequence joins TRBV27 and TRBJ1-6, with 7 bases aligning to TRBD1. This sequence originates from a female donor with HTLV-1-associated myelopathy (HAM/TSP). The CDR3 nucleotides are TGTGCCAGCAGTTCGTTGGACAGGCCTAATTCACCCCTCCACTTT. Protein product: CASSSLDRPNSPLHF.